These T cell receptor beta chains were read from a single sample in a study of cytotoxic CD8 clonotypes in ibrutinib-treated CLL. Measured with immunoSEQ multiplex PCR; TCRdb has only the in-frame clones, and not every one. The sample lists 160,000 or so clones, 70% to 85% occurring once. Sequencing was performed on PBMCs, taken after 24 months of ibrutinib treatment. Receptors originate from a human donor with chronic lymphocytic leukemia. The CDR3 runs from the conserved cysteine through the conserved F or W. The D gene is left open where the match is weak. A clone size is listed for some rows: how often the clone was seen (once, few, many), or a class if it is expanded.

CDR3 DNA: TGTGCCAGTTGGGACAACAGAGGTGAAAAACTGTTTTTT
CDR3 protein: CASWDNRGEKLFF
D gene: -
J gene: TRBJ1-4
clone size: -
V gene: TRBV19

CDR3 DNA: TGTGCCAGCAGCTCTCCGACCGGGAACAATGAGCAGTTCTTC
CDR3 protein: CASSSPTGNNEQFF
D gene: -
J gene: TRBJ2-1
clone size: -
V gene: TRBV5-4

CDR3 DNA: TGTGCCAGCAGTTACTCGTGGGGCCTCGGGAACACCATATATTTT
CDR3 protein: CASSYSWGLGNTIYF
D gene: -
J gene: TRBJ1-3
clone size: -
V gene: TRBV6-5

CDR3 DNA: TGTGCCAGCAGCCGCGGGGGGGTTGGTTGGAATGAGCAGTTCTTC
CDR3 protein: CASSRGGVGWNEQFF
D gene: TRBD2
J gene: TRBJ2-1
clone size: -
V gene: TRBV28

CDR3 DNA: TGTGCCAGCAGCCAATCAACCAGGGGAGGAGGCGGCTACACCTTC
CDR3 protein: CASSQSTRGGGGYTF
D gene: -
J gene: TRBJ1-2
clone size: -
V gene: TRBV14

CDR3 DNA: TGTGCCACCAGCATTAGGGGTACTGGAAACACCATATATTTT
CDR3 protein: CATSIRGTGNTIYF
D gene: -
J gene: TRBJ1-3
clone size: once
V gene: TRBV15

CDR3 DNA: TGTGCCACCACGGGCTATGGCTACACCTTC
CDR3 protein: CATTGYGYTF
D gene: -
J gene: TRBJ1-2
clone size: -
V gene: TRBV2

CDR3 DNA: TGTGCCAGCAGCTGGGGGAGGGTTACTGGAAACACCATATATTTT
CDR3 protein: CASSWGRVTGNTIYF
D gene: -
J gene: TRBJ1-3
clone size: -
V gene: TRBV5-6

CDR3 DNA: TGTGCCAGCAGCTTAGGGGACAGGGAGGCCTATGGCTACACCTTC
CDR3 protein: CASSLGDREAYGYTF
D gene: TRBD1
J gene: TRBJ1-2
clone size: -
V gene: TRBV7-2

CDR3 DNA: TGTGCCAGCAGTGGACAGGGGCGGGACACTGAAGCTTTCTTT
CDR3 protein: CASSGQGRDTEAFF
D gene: TRBD1
J gene: TRBJ1-1
clone size: once
V gene: TRBV6-6

CDR3 DNA: TGCAGTGCCCTATCCTACGAGCAGTACTTC
CDR3 protein: CSALSYEQYF
D gene: -
J gene: TRBJ2-7
clone size: -
V gene: TRBV20-1

CDR3 DNA: TGTGCCTGGAGGGGACAGGGGGCTGGAAACACCATATATTTT
CDR3 protein: CAWRGQGAGNTIYF
D gene: TRBD1
J gene: TRBJ1-3
clone size: -
V gene: TRBV30

CDR3 DNA: TGTGCCAGTGAACGGACATGCTCCTACGAGCAGTACTTC
CDR3 protein: CASERTCSYEQYF
D gene: -
J gene: TRBJ2-7
clone size: -
V gene: TRBV19

CDR3 DNA: TGTGCCAGCAGCGTAGGAGGACTATCTAGCACAGATACGCAGTATTTT
CDR3 protein: CASSVGGLSSTDTQYF
D gene: -
J gene: TRBJ2-3
clone size: -
V gene: TRBV9

CDR3 DNA: TGTGCCAGCAGTCTACAGGGCTCTGGGGCCAACGTCCTGACTTTC
CDR3 protein: CASSLQGSGANVLTF
D gene: -
J gene: TRBJ2-6
clone size: once
V gene: TRBV6-4

CDR3 DNA: TGTGCCAGCAGTTTCCAGACAGGGGGCTTCGTCGAGCAGTACTTC
CDR3 protein: CASSFQTGGFVEQYF
D gene: TRBD1
J gene: TRBJ2-7
clone size: -
V gene: TRBV6-5

CDR3 DNA: TGTGCCAGCTCACCACAGCTTCTAGGCACAGATACGCAGTATTTT
CDR3 protein: CASSPQLLGTDTQYF
D gene: -
J gene: TRBJ2-3
clone size: -
V gene: TRBV18

CDR3 DNA: TGTGCCTGGAGTGAGCAGACTAATGAAAAACTGTTTTTT
CDR3 protein: CAWSEQTNEKLFF
D gene: -
J gene: TRBJ1-4
clone size: -
V gene: TRBV30

CDR3 DNA: TGTGCCAGCAGTTTCTCAGGGACGCAAGAGACCCAGTACTTC
CDR3 protein: CASSFSGTQETQYF
D gene: -
J gene: TRBJ2-5
clone size: -
V gene: TRBV27

CDR3 DNA: TGTGCCAGCAGCTTAATTGGGGTGGGGTACACAGATACGCAGTATTTT
CDR3 protein: CASSLIGVGYTDTQYF
D gene: -
J gene: TRBJ2-3
clone size: -
V gene: TRBV11-2

CDR3 DNA: TGTGCCATCAGTTCCGGGACTAGCAGCTACGAGCAGTACTTC
CDR3 protein: CAISSGTSSYEQYF
D gene: TRBD2
J gene: TRBJ2-7
clone size: once
V gene: TRBV10-3

CDR3 DNA: TGTGCCAGCAGCTTTGGACAGGATGGCTACACCTTC
CDR3 protein: CASSFGQDGYTF
D gene: TRBD1
J gene: TRBJ1-2
clone size: -
V gene: TRBV11-1

CDR3 DNA: TGTGCCAGCAGCCCGACAGGGTATGGGGGTGAAGCTTTCTTT
CDR3 protein: CASSPTGYGGEAFF
D gene: TRBD1
J gene: TRBJ1-1
clone size: -
V gene: TRBV7-8